This entry is about one TCR beta chain. Germline V gene sequence: CDR1 DFQATT, CDR2 SNEGSKA (reference sequence). The CDR3 totals 15 residues. Trimming took 2 bases from V and 2 from J; bases not matched to a gene: 7. This sample is drawn from a study of T-cell memory formation after mild COVID-19. MiXCR was run by TCRdb on the 5' RACE reads, yielding one entry per CDR3 protein. This sample has roughly 610,000 distinct CDR3 sequences, with 17% found just once. The specimen was PBMCs or a T cell subset sorted from them (not recorded which). The sequence came from an adult woman who had mild COVID-19 (a few samples of this study predate the infection). Cell type and time point are not known. This chain links TRBV20-1 with TRBJ2-7; 9 bases fit TRBD1. The CDR3 loop reads CSARSRDRATYEQYF. In DNA, the CDR3 is TGCAGTGCTAGAAGCCGGGACAGGGCGACCTACGAGCAGTACTTC.